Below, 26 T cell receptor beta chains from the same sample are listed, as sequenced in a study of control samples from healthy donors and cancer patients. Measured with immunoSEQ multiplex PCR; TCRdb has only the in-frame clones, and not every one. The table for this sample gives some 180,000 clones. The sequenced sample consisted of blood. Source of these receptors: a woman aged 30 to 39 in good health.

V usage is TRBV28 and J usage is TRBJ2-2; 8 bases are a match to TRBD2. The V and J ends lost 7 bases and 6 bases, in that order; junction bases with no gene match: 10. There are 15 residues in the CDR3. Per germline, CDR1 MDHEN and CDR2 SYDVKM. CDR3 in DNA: TGTGCCAGCAATCCCGCCCGGGGGGGCCCCGGGGAGCTGTTTTTT. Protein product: CASNPARGGPGELFF.

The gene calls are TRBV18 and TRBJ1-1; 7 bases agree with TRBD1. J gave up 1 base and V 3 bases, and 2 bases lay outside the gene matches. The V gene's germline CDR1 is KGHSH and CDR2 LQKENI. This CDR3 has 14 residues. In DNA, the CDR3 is TGTGCCAGCTCACCCAGGGGGACGAACACTGAAGCTTTCTTT. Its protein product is CASSPRGTNTEAFF.

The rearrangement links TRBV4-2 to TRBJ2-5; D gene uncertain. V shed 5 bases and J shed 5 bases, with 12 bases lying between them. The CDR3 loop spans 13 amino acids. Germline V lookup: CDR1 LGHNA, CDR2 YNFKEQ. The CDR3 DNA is TGTGCCAGCAGCTTTTCCGAAGGGGAGACCCAGTACTTC. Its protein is CASSFSEGETQYF.

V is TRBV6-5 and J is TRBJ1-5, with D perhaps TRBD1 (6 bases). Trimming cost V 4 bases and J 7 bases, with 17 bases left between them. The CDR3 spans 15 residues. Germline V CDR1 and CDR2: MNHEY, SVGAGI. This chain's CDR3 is CASSSTTGIGQPQHF. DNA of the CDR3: TGTGCCAGCAGTTCCACCACAGGGATTGGACAGCCCCAGCATTTT.

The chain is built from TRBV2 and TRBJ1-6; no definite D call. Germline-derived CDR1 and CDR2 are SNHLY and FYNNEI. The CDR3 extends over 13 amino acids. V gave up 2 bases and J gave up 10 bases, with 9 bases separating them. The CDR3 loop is CASSEQPPSPLHF. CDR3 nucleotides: TGTGCCAGCAGTGAACAACCACCGTCACCCCTCCACTTT. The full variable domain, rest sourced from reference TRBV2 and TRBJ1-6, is EPEVTQTPSHQVTQMGQEVILRCVPISNHLYFYWYRQILGQKVEFLVSFYNNEISEKSEIFDDQFSVERPDGSNFTLKIRSTKLEDSAMYFCASSEQPPSPLHFGNGTRLTVT.

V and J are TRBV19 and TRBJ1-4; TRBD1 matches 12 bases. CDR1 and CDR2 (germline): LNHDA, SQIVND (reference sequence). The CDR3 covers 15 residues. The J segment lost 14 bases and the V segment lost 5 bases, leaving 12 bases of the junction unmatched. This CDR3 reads CASSPPGQGASTLFF. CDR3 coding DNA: TGTGCCAGTAGTCCGCCGGGACAGGGGGCCTCAACCCTGTTTTTT.

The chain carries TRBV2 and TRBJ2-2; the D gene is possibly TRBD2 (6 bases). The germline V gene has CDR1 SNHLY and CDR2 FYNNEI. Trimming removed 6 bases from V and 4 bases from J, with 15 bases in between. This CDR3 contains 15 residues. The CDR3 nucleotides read TGTGCCAGCAGGGGAGGTGTGGGGATCACCGGGGAGCTGTTTTTT. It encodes CASRGGVGITGELFF. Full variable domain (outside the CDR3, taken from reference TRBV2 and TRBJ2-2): EPEVTQTPSHQVTQMGQEVILRCVPISNHLYFYWYRQILGQKVEFLVSFYNNEISEKSEIFDDQFSVERPDGSNFTLKIRSTKLEDSAMYFCASRGGVGITGELFFGEGSRLTVL.

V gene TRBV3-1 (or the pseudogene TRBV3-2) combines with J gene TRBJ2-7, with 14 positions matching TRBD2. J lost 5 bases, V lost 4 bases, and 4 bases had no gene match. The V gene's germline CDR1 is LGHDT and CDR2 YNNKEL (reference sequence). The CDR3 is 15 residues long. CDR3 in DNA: TGTGCCAGCAGCCGGGGGACTAGCGGGGGTCACGAGCAGTACTTC. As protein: CASSRGTSGGHEQYF.

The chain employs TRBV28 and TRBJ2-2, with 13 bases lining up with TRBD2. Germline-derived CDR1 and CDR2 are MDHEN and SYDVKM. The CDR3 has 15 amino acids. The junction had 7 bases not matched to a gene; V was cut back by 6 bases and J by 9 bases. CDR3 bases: TGTGCCAGCAGGACACTAGCGGGGGGGACCCGGGAGCTGTTTTTT. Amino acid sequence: CASRTLAGGTRELFF.

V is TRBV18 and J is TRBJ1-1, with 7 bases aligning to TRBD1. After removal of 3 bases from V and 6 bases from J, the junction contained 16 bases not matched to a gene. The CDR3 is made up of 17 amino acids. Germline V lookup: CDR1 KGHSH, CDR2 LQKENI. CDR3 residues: CASSPTPKGALGSEAFF. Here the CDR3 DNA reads TGTGCCAGCTCACCCACCCCTAAGGGGGCGCTGGGGTCTGAAGCTTTCTTT.

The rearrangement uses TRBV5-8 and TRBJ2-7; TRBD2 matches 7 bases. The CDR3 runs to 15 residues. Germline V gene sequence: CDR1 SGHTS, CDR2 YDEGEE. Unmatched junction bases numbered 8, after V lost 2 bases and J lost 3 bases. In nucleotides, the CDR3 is TGTGCCAGCAGCTTAAAGCGGGGTTTAGGCTACGAGCAGTACTTC. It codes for CASSLKRGLGYEQYF.

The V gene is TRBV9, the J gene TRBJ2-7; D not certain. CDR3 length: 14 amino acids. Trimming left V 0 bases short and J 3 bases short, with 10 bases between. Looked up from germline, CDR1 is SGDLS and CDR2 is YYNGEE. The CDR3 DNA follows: TGTGCCAGCAGCGTAGCCCAGGCTGGCTACGAGCAGTACTTC. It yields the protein CASSVAQAGYEQYF.

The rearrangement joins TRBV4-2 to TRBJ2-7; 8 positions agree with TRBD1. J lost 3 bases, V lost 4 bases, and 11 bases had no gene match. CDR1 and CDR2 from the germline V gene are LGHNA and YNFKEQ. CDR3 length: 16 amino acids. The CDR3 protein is CASSLISGTGGYEQYF. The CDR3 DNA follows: TGTGCCAGCAGCCTGATTTCCGGGACAGGAGGCTACGAGCAGTACTTC.

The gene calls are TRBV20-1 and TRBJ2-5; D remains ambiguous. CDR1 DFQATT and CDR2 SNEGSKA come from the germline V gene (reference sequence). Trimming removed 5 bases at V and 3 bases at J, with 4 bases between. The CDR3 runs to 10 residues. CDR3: CSALEETQYF. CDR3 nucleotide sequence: TGCAGTGCTTTGGAAGAGACCCAGTACTTC.

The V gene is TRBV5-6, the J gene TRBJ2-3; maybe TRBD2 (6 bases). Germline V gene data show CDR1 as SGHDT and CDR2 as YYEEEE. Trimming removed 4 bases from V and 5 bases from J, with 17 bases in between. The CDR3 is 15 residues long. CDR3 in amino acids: CASSIQRSGGDTQYF. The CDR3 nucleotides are TGTGCCAGCAGCATCCAGCGGTCCGGGGGAGATACGCAGTATTTT.

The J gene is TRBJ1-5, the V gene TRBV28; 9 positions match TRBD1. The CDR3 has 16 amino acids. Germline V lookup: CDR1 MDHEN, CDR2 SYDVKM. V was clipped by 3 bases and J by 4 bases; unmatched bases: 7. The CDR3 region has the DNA TGTGCCAGCAGTTTCATAGGGACAGGGAGGAATCAGCCCCAGCATTTT. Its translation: CASSFIGTGRNQPQHF.

This chain's CDR3 is CASSLGDGNTEAFF. DNA of the CDR3: TGCGCCAGCAGCTTGGGGGACGGGAACACTGAAGCTTTCTTT. This chain connects TRBV5-1 to TRBJ1-1; D is possibly TRBD1 (5 bases). Germline values: CDR1 SGHRS, CDR2 YFSETQ. The CDR3 spans 14 residues. Trimming removed 0 bases from V and 1 base from J, with 7 bases in between.

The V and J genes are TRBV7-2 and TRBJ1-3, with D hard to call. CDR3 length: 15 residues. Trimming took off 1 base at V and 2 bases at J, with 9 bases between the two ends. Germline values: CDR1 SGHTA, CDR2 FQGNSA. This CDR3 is CASSLDGTTGNTIYF. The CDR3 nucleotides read TGTGCCAGCAGCTTAGATGGTACGACTGGAAACACCATATATTTT.

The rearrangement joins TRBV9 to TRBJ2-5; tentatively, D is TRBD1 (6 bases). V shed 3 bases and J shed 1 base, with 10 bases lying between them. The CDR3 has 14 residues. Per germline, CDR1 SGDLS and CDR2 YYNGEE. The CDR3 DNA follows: TGTGCCAGCAGCGACCGGGACATCCAAGAGACCCAGTACTTC. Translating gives CASSDRDIQETQYF. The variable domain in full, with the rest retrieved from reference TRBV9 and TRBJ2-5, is DSGVTQTPKHLITATGQRVTLRCSPRSGDLSVYWYQQSLDQGLQFLIQYYNGEERAKGNILERFSAQQFPDLHSELNLSSLELGDSALYFCASSDRDIQETQYFGPGTRLLVL.

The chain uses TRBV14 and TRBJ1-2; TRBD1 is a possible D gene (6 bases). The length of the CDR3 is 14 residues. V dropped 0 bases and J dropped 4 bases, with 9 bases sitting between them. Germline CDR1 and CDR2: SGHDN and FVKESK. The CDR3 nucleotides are TGTGCCAGCAGCCAAGATTGGGGGGCCTATGGCTACACCTTC. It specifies CASSQDWGAYGYTF.

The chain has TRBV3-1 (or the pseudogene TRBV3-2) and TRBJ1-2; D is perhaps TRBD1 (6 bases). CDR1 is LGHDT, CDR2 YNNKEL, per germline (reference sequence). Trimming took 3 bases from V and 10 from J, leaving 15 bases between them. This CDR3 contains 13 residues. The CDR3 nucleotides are TGTGCCAGCAGCCAGGGCGGGGGCATCGACTACACCTTC. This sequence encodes CASSQGGGIDYTF.

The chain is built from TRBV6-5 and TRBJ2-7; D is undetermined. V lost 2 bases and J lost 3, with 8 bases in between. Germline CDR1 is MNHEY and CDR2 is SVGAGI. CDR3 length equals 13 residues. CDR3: CASSYLVHYEQYF. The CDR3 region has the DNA TGTGCCAGCAGTTACCTGGTCCACTACGAGCAGTACTTC.

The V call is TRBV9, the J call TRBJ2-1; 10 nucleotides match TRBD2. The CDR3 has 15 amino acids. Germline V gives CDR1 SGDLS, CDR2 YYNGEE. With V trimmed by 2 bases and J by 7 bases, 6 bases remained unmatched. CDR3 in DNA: TGTGCCAGCAGCGTGTTTAGCGGGGGGAGTAATGAGCAGTTCTTC. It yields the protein CASSVFSGGSNEQFF. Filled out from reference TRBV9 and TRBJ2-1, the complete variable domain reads DSGVTQTPKHLITATGQRVTLRCSPRSGDLSVYWYQQSLDQGLQFLIQYYNGEERAKGNILERFSAQQFPDLHSELNLSSLELGDSALYFCASSVFSGGSNEQFFGPGTRLTVL.

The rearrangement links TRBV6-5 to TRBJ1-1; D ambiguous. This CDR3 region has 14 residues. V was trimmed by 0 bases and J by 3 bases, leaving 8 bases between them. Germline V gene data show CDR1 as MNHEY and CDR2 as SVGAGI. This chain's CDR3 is CASSYSPGDTEAFF. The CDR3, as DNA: TGTGCCAGCAGTTACTCACCAGGAGACACTGAAGCTTTCTTT.

The DNA of the CDR3 is TGTGCCAGCAGCTTGGTTAACGACAGGGCCCTCCACTTT. Amino acid sequence: CASSLVNDRALHF. The gene calls are TRBV5-4 and TRBJ1-6; 7 positions agree with TRBD1. With 0 bases clipped from V and 14 bases from J, the junction kept 5 bases outside the gene matches. The CDR3 consists of 13 residues. Germline CDR1 SGHNT, CDR2 YYREEE (reference sequence).

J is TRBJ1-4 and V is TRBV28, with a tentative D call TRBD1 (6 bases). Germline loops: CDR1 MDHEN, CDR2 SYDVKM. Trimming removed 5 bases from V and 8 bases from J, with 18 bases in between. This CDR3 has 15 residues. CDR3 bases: TGTGCCAGCAGTCCCCGACAGGCGGTACGGGAAAAACTGTTTTTT. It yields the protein CASSPRQAVREKLFF.